The source of this T cell receptor beta chain is a study of cytomegalovirus exposure and HLA in healthy donors. Clones were sequenced by immunoSEQ multiplex PCR, and TCRdb holds only the in-frame ones, with some missing. The repertoire includes 85,000 to 120,000 clones, approximately 94% of them detected once, and almost 0.9% sits in the top ten. As concerns this clone: The antigen is undetermined. The germline gene is not matched at one end of the junction; a read error may be the cause.

Study-level findings and limits: Most TCR sequences proved rare, with some public TCRs found in many donors. A subsequent analysis found that TCR clusters from the first cohort also tended to co-occur in the 90 to 150 validation repertoires, with 90% to 95% of cluster scores above 0.

There are 11 residues in the CDR3. Germline values: CDR1 SGHNT, CDR2 YENEEA. This receptor was obtained from a woman between 18 and 29 years old in good health and CMV-seronegative. The sequencing sample was made of PBMCs. The V gene is TRBV11-3, the J gene TRBJ1-2; possibly TRBD1 for D (5 bases). The CDR3 region has the DNA TGTGCCAGCAGCCTCGGACACTTCCGGAGTTTC. This translates into CASSLGHFRSF.